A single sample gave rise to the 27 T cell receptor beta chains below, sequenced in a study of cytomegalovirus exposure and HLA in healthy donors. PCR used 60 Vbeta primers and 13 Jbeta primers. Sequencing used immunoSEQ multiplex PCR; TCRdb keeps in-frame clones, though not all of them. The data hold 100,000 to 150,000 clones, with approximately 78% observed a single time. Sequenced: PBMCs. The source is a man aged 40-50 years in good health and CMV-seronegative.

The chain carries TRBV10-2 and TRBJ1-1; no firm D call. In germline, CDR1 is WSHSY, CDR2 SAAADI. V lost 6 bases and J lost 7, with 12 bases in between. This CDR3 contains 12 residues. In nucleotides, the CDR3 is TGCGCCAGCAGGGTATCCGGAGGTGAAGCTTTCTTT. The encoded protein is CASRVSGGEAFF.

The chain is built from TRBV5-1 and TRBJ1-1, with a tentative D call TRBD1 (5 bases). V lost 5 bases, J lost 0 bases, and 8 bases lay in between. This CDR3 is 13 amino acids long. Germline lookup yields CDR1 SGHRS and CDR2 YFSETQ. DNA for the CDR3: TGCGCCAGCAGGACAGATTTGAACACTGAAGCTTTCTTT. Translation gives CASRTDLNTEAFF.

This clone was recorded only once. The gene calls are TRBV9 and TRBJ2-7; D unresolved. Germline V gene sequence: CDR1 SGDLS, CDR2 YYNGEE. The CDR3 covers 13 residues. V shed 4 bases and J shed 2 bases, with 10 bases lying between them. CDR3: CASSPTTAYEQYF. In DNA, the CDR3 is TGTGCCAGCAGCCCTACGACTGCCTACGAGCAGTACTTC.

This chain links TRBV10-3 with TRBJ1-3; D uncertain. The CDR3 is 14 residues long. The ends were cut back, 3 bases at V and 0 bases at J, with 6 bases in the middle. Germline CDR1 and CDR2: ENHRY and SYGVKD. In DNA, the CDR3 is TGTGCCATCAGTGACGGGGTCTCTGGAAACACCATATATTTT. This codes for CAISDGVSGNTIYF.

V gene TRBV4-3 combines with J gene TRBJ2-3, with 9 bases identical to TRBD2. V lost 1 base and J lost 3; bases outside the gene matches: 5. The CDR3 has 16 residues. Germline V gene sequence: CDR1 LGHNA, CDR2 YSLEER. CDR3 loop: CASSQGGGGATDTQYF. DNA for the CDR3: TGCGCCAGCAGCCAAGGAGGCGGGGGGGCGACAGATACGCAGTATTTT.

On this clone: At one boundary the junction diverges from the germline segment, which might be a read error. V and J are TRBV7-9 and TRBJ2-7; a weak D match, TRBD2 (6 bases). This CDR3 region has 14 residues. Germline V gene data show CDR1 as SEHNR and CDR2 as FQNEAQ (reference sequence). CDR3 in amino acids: CSSSPSRGRDEQYF. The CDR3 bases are TGTTCCAGCTCTCCTTCGCGGGGACGTGACGAGCAGTACTTC.

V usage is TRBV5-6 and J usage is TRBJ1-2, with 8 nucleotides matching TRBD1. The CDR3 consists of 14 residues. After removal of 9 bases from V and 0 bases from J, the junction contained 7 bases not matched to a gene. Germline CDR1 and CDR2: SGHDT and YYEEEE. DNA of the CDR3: TGTGCCACCGGGACAGGCAATGCTAACTATGGCTACACCTTC. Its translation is CATGTGNANYGYTF.

The CDR3 here is CASSSKQNSYNSPLHF. The CDR3 DNA is TGTGCCAGCAGCTCTAAACAGAACTCCTATAATTCACCCCTCCACTTT. This sequence joins TRBV5-4 and TRBJ1-6; D ambiguous. V lost 3 bases, J lost 0 bases, and 10 bases lay in between. The CDR3 extends over 16 amino acids. The germline V gene has CDR1 SGHNT and CDR2 YYREEE (reference sequence).

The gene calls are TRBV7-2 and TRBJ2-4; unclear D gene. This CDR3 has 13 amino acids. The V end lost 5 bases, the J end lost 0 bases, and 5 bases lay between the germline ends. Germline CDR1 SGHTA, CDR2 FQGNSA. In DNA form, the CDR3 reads TGTGCCAGCAGCCCCCAAGCCAAAAACATTCAGTACTTC. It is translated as CASSPQAKNIQYF.

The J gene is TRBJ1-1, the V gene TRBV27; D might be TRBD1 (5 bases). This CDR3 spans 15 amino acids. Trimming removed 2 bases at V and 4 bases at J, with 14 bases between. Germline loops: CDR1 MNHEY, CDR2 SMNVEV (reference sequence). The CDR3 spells CASSLVPMGGTEAFF. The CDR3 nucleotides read TGTGCCAGCAGTTTAGTGCCGATGGGGGGCACTGAAGCTTTCTTT.

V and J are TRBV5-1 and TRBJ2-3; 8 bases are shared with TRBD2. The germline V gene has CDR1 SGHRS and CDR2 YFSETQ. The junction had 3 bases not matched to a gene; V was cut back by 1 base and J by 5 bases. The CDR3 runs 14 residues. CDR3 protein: CASSLWRGVDTQYF. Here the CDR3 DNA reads TGCGCCAGCAGCTTGTGGCGGGGGGTAGATACGCAGTATTTT. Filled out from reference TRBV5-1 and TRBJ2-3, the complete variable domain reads KAGVTQTPRYLIKTRGQQVTLSCSPISGHRSVSWYQQTPGQGLQFLFEYFSETQRNKGNFPGRFSGRQFSNSRSEMNVSTLELGDSALYLCASSLWRGVDTQYFGPGTRLTVL.

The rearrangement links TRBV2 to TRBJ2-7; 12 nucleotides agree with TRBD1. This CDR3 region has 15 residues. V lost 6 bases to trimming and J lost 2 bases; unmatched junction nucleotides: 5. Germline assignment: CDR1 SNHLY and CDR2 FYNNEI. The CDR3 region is CASSAGTGGTYEQYF. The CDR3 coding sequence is TGTGCCAGCAGCGCTGGGACAGGGGGCACCTACGAGCAGTACTTC.

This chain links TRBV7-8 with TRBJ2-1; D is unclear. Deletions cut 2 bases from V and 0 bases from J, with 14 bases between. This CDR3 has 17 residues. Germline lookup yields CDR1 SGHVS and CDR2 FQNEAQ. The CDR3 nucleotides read TGTGCCAGCAGCTTAAGATCCCAAAGGAGCTCCTACAATGAGCAGTTCTTC. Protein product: CASSLRSQRSSYNEQFF. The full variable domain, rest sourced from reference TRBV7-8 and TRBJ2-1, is GAGVSQSPRYKVAKRGQDVALRCDPISGHVSLFWYQQALGQGPEFLTYFQNEAQLDKSGLPSDRFFAERPEGSVSTLKIQRTQQEDSAVYLCASSLRSQRSSYNEQFFGPGTRLTVL.

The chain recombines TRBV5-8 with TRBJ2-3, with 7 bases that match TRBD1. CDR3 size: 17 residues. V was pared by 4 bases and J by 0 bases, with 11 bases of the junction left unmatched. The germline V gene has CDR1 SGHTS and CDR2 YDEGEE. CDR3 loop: CASSPGTDLSSTDTQYF. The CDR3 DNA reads TGTGCCAGCAGCCCAGGGACAGACCTTTCTAGCACAGATACGCAGTATTTT.

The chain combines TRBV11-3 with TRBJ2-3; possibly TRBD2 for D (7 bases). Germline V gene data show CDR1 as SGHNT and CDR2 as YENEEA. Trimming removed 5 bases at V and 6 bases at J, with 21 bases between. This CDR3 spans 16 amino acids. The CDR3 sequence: CASSPGGGGPLDTQYF. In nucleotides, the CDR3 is TGTGCCAGCAGCCCGGGGGGCGGGGGCCCTCTCGATACGCAGTATTTT.

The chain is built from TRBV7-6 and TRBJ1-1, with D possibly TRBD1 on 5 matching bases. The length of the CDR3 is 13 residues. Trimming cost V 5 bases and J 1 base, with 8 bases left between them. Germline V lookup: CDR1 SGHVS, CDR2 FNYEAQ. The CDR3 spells CASSTDRNTEAFF. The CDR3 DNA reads TGTGCCAGCAGCACCGACAGGAACACTGAAGCTTTCTTT.

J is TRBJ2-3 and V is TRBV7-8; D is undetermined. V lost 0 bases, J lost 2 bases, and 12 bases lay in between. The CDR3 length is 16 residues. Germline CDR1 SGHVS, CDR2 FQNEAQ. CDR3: CASSLAHQTFTDTQYF. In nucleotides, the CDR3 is TGTGCCAGCAGCTTAGCGCATCAGACTTTCACAGATACGCAGTATTTT.

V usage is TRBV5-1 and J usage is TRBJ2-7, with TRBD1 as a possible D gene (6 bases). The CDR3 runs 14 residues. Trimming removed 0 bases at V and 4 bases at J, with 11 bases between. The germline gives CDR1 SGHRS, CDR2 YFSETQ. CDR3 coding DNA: TGCGCCAGCAGCTTGGATACAGGGAGATACGAGCAGTACTTC. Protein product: CASSLDTGRYEQYF.

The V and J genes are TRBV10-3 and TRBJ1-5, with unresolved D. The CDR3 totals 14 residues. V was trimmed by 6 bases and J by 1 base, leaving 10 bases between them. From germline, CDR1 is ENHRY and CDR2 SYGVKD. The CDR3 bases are TGTGCCATCAGACCTGGGGAGAGCAATCAGCCCCAGCATTTT. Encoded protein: CAIRPGESNQPQHF.

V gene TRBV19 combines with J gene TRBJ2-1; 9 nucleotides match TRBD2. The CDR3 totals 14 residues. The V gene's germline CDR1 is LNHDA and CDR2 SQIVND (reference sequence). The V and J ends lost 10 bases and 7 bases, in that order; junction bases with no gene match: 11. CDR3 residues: CATERGASPNEQFF. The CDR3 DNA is TGTGCCACTGAGCGGGGGGCCTCCCCGAATGAGCAGTTCTTC.

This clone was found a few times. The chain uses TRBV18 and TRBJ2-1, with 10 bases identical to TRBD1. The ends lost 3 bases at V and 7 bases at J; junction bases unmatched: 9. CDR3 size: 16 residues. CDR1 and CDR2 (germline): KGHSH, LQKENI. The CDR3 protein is CASSPRQGASSNEQFF. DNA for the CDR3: TGTGCCAGCTCACCCCGACAGGGGGCAAGTTCAAATGAGCAGTTCTTC.

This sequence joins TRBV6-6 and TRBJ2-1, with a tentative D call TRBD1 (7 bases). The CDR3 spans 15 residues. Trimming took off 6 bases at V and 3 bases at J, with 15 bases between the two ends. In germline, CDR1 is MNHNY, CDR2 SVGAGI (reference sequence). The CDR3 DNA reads TGTGCCAGCAGCAACTCGGGGGACAGCTACAATGAGCAGTTCTTC. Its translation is CASSNSGDSYNEQFF.

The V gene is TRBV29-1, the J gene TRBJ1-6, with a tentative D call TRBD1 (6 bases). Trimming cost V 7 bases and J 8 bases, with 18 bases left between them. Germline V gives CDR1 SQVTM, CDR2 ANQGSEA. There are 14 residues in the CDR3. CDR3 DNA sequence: TGCAGCGCCCAGTCACAGGGTCGTGATTCACCCCTCCACTTT. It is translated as CSAQSQGRDSPLHF.

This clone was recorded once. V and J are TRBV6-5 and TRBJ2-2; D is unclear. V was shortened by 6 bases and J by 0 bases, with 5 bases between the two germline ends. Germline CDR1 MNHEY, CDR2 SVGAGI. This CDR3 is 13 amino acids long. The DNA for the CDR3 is TGTGCCAGCAGGGCTGCGAACACCGGGGAGCTGTTTTTT. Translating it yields CASRAANTGELFF.

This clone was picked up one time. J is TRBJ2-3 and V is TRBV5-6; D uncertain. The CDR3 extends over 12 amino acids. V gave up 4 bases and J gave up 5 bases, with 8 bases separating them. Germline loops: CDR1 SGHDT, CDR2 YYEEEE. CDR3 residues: CASSLHRDTQYF. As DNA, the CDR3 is TGTGCCAGCAGCCTGCACAGAGATACGCAGTATTTT.

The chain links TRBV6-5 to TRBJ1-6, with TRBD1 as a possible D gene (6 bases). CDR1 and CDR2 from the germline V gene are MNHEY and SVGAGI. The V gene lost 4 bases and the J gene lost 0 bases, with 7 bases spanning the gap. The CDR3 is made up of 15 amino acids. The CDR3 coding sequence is TGTGCCAGCAGTTCCAGGGGCTCCTATAATTCACCCCTCCACTTT. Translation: CASSSRGSYNSPLHF.

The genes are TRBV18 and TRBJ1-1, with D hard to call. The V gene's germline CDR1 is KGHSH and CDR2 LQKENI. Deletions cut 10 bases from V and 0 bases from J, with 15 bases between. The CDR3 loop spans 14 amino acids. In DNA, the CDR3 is TGTGCCACTTCGTCCAACCTAATGAACACTGAAGCTTTCTTT. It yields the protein CATSSNLMNTEAFF.